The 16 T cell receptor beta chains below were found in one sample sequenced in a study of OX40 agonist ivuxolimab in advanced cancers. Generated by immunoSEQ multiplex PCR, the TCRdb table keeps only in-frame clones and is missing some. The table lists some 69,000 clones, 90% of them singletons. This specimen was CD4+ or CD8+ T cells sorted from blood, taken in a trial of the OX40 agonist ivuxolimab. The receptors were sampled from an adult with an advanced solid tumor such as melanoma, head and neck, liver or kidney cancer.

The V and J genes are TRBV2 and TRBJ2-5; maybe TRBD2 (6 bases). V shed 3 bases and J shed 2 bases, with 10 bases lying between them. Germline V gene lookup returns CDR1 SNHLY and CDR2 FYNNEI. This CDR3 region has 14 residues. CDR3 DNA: TGTGCCAGCAGTGAGACTAGATCTCAAGAGACCCAGTACTTC. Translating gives CASSETRSQETQYF. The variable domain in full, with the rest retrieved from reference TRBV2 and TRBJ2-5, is EPEVTQTPSHQVTQMGQEVILRCVPISNHLYFYWYRQILGQKVEFLVSFYNNEISEKSEIFDDQFSVERPDGSNFTLKIRSTKLEDSAMYFCASSETRSQETQYFGPGTRLLVL.

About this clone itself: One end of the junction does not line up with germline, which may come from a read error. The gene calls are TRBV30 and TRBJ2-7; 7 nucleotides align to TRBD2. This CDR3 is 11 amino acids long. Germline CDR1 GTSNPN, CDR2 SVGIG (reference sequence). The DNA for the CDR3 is TGTTCCTGGAGCGGGGATGCCGAGCAGTACTTC. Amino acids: CSWSGDAEQYF.

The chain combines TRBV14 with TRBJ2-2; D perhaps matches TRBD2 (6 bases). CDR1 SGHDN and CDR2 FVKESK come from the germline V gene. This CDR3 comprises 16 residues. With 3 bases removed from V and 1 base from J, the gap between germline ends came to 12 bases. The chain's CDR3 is CASSQALGLNTGELFF. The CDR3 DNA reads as TGTGCCAGCAGCCAGGCTTTGGGACTGAACACCGGGGAGCTGTTTTTT.

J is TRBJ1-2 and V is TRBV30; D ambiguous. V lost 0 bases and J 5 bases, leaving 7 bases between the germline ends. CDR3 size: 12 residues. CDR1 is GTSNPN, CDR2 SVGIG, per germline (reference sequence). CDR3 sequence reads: CAWSVGKYGYTF. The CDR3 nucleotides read TGTGCCTGGAGTGTTGGGAAATATGGCTACACCTTC.

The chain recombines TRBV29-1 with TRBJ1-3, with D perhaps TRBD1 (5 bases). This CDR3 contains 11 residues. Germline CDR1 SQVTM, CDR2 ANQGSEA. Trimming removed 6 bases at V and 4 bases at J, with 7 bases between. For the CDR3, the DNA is TGCAGCGTAAACAGGGGAAACACCATATATTTT. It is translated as CSVNRGNTIYF.

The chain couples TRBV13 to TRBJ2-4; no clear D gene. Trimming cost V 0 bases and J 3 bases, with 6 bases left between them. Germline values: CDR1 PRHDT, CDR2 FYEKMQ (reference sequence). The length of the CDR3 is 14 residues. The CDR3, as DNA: TGTGCCAGCAGCTTAGGTAGCATCAAAAACATTCAGTACTTC. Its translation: CASSLGSIKNIQYF.

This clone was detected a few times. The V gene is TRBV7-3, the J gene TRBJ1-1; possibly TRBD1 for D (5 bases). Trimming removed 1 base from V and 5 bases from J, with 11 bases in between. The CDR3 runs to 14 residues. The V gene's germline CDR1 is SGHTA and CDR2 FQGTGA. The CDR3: CASSLRGGITEAFF. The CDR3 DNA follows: TGTGCCAGCAGCTTAAGGGGGGGTATTACTGAAGCTTTCTTT. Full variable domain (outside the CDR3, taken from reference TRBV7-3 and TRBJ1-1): GAGVSQTPSNKVTEKGKYVELRCDPISGHTALYWYRQSLGQGPEFLIYFQGTGAADDSGLPNDRFFAVRPEGSVSTLKIQRTERGDSAVYLCASSLRGGITEAFFGQGTRLTVV.

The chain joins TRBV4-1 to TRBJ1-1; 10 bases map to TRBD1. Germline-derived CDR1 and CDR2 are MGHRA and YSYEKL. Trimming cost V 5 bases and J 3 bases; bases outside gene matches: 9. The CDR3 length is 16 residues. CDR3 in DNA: TGCGCCAGCAGCGGGACAGGGGTGGGGCTACACACTGAAGCTTTCTTT. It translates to CASSGTGVGLHTEAFF.

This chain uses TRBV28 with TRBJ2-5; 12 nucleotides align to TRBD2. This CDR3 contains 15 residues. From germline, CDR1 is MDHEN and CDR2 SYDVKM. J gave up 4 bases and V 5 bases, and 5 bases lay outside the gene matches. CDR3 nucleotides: TGTGCCAGCAGTCAACCGACTAGCGGGAGAGAGACCCAGTACTTC. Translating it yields CASSQPTSGRETQYF.

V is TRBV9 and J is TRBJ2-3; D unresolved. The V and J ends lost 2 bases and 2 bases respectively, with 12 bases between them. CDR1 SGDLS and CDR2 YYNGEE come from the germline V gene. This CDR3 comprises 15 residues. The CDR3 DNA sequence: TGTGCCAGCAGCGTTAGGCCTACCACCACAGATACGCAGTATTTT. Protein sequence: CASSVRPTTTDTQYF.

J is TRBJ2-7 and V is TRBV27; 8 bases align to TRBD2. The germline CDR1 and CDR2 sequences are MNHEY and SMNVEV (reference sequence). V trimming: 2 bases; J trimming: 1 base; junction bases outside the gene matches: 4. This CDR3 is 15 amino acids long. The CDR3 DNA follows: TGTGCCAGCAGTTTAATGGCTAGCGGGTCCTACGAGCAGTACTTC. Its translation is CASSLMASGSYEQYF.

CDR3 region: CASSLRDYTTGELFF. The CDR3 DNA reads TGTGCCAGCAGTCTACGGGACTATACCACCGGGGAGCTGTTTTTT. The chain recombines TRBV28 with TRBJ2-2; 7 positions agree with TRBD2. J was trimmed by 4 bases and V by 5 bases; bases with no gene match: 7. This CDR3 has 15 amino acids. Germline CDR1 and CDR2: MDHEN and SYDVKM. Based on the CDR3 plus reference TRBV28 and TRBJ2-2, the full variable domain is DVKVTQSSRYLVKRTGEKVFLECVQDMDHENMFWYRQDPGLGLRLIYFSYDVKMKEKGDIPEGYSVSREKKERFSLILESASTNQTSMYLCASSLRDYTTGELFFGEGSRLTVL.

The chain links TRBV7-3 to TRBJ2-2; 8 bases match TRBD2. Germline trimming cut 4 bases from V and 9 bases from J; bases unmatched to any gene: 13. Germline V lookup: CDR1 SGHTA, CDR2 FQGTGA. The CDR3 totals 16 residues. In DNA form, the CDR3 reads TGTGCCAGCAGCTCTCCTACTAGCGGAGGAGGCCGGGAGCTGTTTTTT. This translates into CASSSPTSGGGRELFF.

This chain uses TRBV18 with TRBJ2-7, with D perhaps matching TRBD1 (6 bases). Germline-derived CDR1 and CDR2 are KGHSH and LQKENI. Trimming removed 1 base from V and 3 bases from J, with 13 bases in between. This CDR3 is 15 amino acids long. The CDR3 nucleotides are TGTGCCAGCTCACCACTCCAGGGGAGTTACTACGAGCAGTACTTC. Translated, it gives CASSPLQGSYYEQYF.

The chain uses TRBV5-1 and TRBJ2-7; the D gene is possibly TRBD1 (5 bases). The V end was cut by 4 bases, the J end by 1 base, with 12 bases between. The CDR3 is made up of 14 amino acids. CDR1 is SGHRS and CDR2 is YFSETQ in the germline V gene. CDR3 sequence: CASSDIRASYEQYF. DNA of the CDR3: TGCGCCAGCAGCGACATCAGGGCTTCCTACGAGCAGTACTTC. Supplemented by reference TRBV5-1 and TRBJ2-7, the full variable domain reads KAGVTQTPRYLIKTRGQQVTLSCSPISGHRSVSWYQQTPGQGLQFLFEYFSETQRNKGNFPGRFSGRQFSNSRSEMNVSTLELGDSALYLCASSDIRASYEQYFGPGTRLTVT.

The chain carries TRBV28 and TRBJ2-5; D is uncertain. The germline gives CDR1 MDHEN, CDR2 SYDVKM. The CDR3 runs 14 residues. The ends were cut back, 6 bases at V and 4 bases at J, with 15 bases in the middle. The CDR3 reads CASRASRKGETQYF. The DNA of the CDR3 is TGTGCCAGCAGGGCTTCGCGGAAGGGAGAGACCCAGTACTTC.